This record looks at one T cell receptor (beta chain) sequence and its context. The junction departs from the called germline gene at one end, perhaps through a read error. CDR1 is SEHNR, CDR2 FQNEAQ, per germline (reference sequence). The CDR3 contains 15 residues. The record originates from a study of shared clonotypes between healthy human individuals. Method: immunoSEQ multiplex PCR; TCRdb's copy keeps in-frame clones and lacks some. The table has more than 2 million clones, around 95% seen once. CD45RO-negative, CCR7-positively selected cells formed the naive CD8 fraction, excluding terminally differentiated effector memory CD45RA+ cells.

The V gene is TRBV7-9, the J gene TRBJ2-7; D not resolved. The sequenced material came from naive CD8+ T cells from PBMCs. The receptor was derived from a man between 18 and 29 years old in good health. Some clones in this sample may be carry-over from other donors' samples. The DNA for the CDR3 is TGTGCCAGCAGCTCATTATTATTTACCTCCGACGAGCAGTACTTC. Its translation: CASSSLLFTSDEQYF.